This T cell receptor (beta chain) was obtained from a study of vaccination effects on CD4 cells after COVID-19. Within the ViraFEST assay, antigen-specific CD4+ T cells underwent expansion with viral peptide pools prior to sequencing. After less than twelve days in culture, the CD4+ T cells were isolated. According to the study, vaccine recipients showed no prior SARS-CoV-2 infection and negative nucleocapsid antibodies. Germline V gene data show CDR1 as MNHEY and CDR2 as SVGAGI. This CDR3 contains 12 residues. The V end lost 6 bases, the J end lost 3 bases, and 9 bases lay between the germline ends. Using immunoSEQ multiplex PCR, the repertoire was profiled, and TCRdb retains in-frame clones only, with some absent. In the table there are under 45,000 clones, over 75% of which are singletons. This clone was seen only once. Its antigen is not identified.

This TCR was sampled from a human donor who received a COVID-19 vaccine. The V call is TRBV6-5, the J call TRBJ2-7, with D perhaps TRBD1 (6 bases). Sequencing was performed on CD4+ T cells from PBMCs cultured with HCoV-NL63 spike peptides, taken before COVID-19 vaccination. CDR3 loop: CASRDSYYEQYV. The CDR3 nucleotides read TGTGCCAGCAGGGACAGTTACTACGAGCAGTACGTC.